These T cell receptor beta chains were read from a single sample in a study of radiotherapy plus CTLA-4 blockade in lung cancer. TCRdb's table, derived via immunoSEQ multiplex PCR, lists solely in-frame clones and lacks some. The sample comprises tens of thousands of clones, more than 60% of which are singletons, and 3.5% to 4.5% rests with the top ten. Sequencing was performed on peripheral blood, taken from a patient treated with radiotherapy plus ipilimumab. The receptors derive from a human donor with non-small cell lung cancer who had a partial response to radiotherapy plus ipilimumab. Each CDR3 is given with its conserved first and last residue. Fields, in order: clone size, D gene, J gene, V gene, CDR3 protein, CDR3 DNA. D genes are given only for firm matches. Some rows mark clone size as missing; the rest say once, few, many or name a class of expanded clone.

clone size: .
D gene: TRBD2
J gene: TRBJ2-5
V gene: TRBV7-2
CDR3 protein: CASSLMLAGGMETQYF
CDR3 DNA: TGTGCCAGCAGCTTGATGCTAGCGGGGGGGATGGAGACCCAGTACTTC

clone size: .
D gene: TRBD2
J gene: TRBJ2-5
V gene: TRBV6-6
CDR3 protein: CATWSGGAETQYF
CDR3 DNA: TGTGCCACCTGGAGCGGGGGGGCGGAGACCCAGTACTTC

clone size: .
D gene: .
J gene: TRBJ2-6
V gene: TRBV9
CDR3 protein: CASSVAGNGANVLTF
CDR3 DNA: TGTGCCAGCAGCGTAGCAGGGAATGGGGCCAACGTCCTGACTTTC

clone size: .
D gene: TRBD1
J gene: TRBJ1-1
V gene: TRBV5-8
CDR3 protein: CASSLARGQMNTEAFF
CDR3 DNA: TGTGCCAGCAGCTTGGCCCGGGGACAGATGAACACTGAAGCTTTCTTT

clone size: .
D gene: TRBD1
J gene: TRBJ1-2
V gene: TRBV10-3
CDR3 protein: CAISSRDRAYGYTF
CDR3 DNA: TGTGCCATCAGCTCTCGGGACAGGGCCTATGGCTACACCTTC

clone size: .
D gene: .
J gene: TRBJ1-1
V gene: TRBV7-8
CDR3 protein: CASSFLQGSTEAFF
CDR3 DNA: TGTGCCAGCAGCTTCCTCCAAGGGAGTACTGAAGCTTTCTTT

clone size: .
D gene: TRBD1
J gene: TRBJ2-1
V gene: TRBV5-8
CDR3 protein: CASSPGTGRDEQFF
CDR3 DNA: TGTGCCAGCAGCCCCGGGACAGGTCGAGATGAGCAGTTCTTC

clone size: .
D gene: .
J gene: TRBJ2-3
V gene: TRBV2
CDR3 protein: CASSARGAGDTQYF
CDR3 DNA: TGTGCCAGCAGTGCTCGGGGGGCCGGCGATACGCAGTATTTT

clone size: .
D gene: TRBD1
J gene: TRBJ2-7
V gene: TRBV28
CDR3 protein: CASSHSGTGLYEQYF
CDR3 DNA: TGTGCCAGCAGCCATTCAGGGACAGGGTTGTACGAGCAGTACTTC

clone size: .
D gene: .
J gene: TRBJ2-7
V gene: TRBV30
CDR3 protein: CAWKGGRMNEQYF
CDR3 DNA: TGTGCCTGGAAAGGGGGAAGAATGAACGAGCAGTACTTC

clone size: .
D gene: TRBD1
J gene: TRBJ1-5
V gene: TRBV6-1
CDR3 protein: CASGPTGGGGQPQHF
CDR3 DNA: TGTGCCAGCGGACCGACAGGGGGAGGGGGTCAGCCCCAGCATTTT

clone size: .
D gene: TRBD2
J gene: TRBJ2-7
V gene: TRBV13
CDR3 protein: CASSLGSSGGLRDSEQYF
CDR3 DNA: TGTGCCAGCAGCTTAGGGTCTAGCGGGGGCCTCAGGGACTCCGAGCAGTACTTC

clone size: .
D gene: .
J gene: TRBJ2-3
V gene: TRBV19
CDR3 protein: CASSIKWRGLSTDTQYF
CDR3 DNA: TGTGCCAGTAGTATCAAGTGGCGGGGGCTAAGCACAGATACGCAGTATTTT

clone size: .
D gene: .
J gene: TRBJ2-1
V gene: TRBV29-1
CDR3 protein: CSVEDTGMPYNEQFF
CDR3 DNA: TGCAGCGTTGAAGATACGGGGATGCCCTACAATGAGCAGTTCTTC

clone size: .
D gene: .
J gene: TRBJ1-1
V gene: TRBV4-2
CDR3 protein: CASSHLEGGGAEAFF
CDR3 DNA: TGTGCCAGCAGCCACCTCGAAGGGGGAGGGGCTGAAGCTTTCTTT

clone size: .
D gene: .
J gene: TRBJ1-2
V gene: TRBV27
CDR3 protein: CASSPTQGPSSGYTF
CDR3 DNA: TGTGCCAGCAGCCCCACCCAGGGTCCCTCGTCTGGCTACACCTTC

clone size: .
D gene: .
J gene: TRBJ1-1
V gene: TRBV30
CDR3 protein: CAWSGTGGAEAFF
CDR3 DNA: TGTGCCTGGAGTGGCACCGGGGGGGCTGAAGCTTTCTTT

clone size: .
D gene: TRBD2
J gene: TRBJ2-5
V gene: TRBV4-2
CDR3 protein: CASRTTSGQETQYF
CDR3 DNA: TGTGCCAGCAGGACGACTAGCGGCCAAGAGACCCAGTACTTC

clone size: .
D gene: .
J gene: TRBJ2-3
V gene: TRBV29-1
CDR3 protein: CSEGASTDTQYF
CDR3 DNA: TGCAGCGAAGGGGCCAGCACAGATACGCAGTATTTT

clone size: .
D gene: TRBD2
J gene: TRBJ2-2
V gene: TRBV6-6
CDR3 protein: CASSYVGEGTGELFF
CDR3 DNA: TGTGCCAGCAGTTACGTGGGGGAGGGCACCGGGGAGCTGTTTTTT

clone size: .
D gene: TRBD2
J gene: TRBJ2-7
V gene: TRBV13
CDR3 protein: CASRRTSGGFYEQYF
CDR3 DNA: TGTGCCAGCAGAAGAACTAGCGGGGGGTTCTACGAGCAGTACTTC

clone size: .
D gene: .
J gene: TRBJ2-3
V gene: TRBV6-5
CDR3 protein: CASSSWNSHTDTQYF
CDR3 DNA: TGTGCCAGCAGTTCTTGGAACAGCCACACAGATACGCAGTATTTT

clone size: .
D gene: .
J gene: TRBJ2-5
V gene: TRBV5-1
CDR3 protein: CASSFGTNQETQYF
CDR3 DNA: TGCGCCAGCAGCTTTGGGACAAACCAAGAGACCCAGTACTTC

clone size: .
D gene: .
J gene: TRBJ2-2
V gene: TRBV19
CDR3 protein: CASSSPWSPGSSGELFF
CDR3 DNA: TGTGCCAGTAGTTCTCCCTGGAGCCCGGGGTCGTCCGGGGAGCTGTTTTTT

clone size: .
D gene: TRBD2
J gene: TRBJ2-1
V gene: TRBV5-4
CDR3 protein: CASSPRLAGTYNEQFF
CDR3 DNA: TGTGCCAGCAGCCCTAGACTAGCGGGGACTTACAATGAGCAGTTCTTC

clone size: few
D gene: TRBD1
J gene: TRBJ1-5
V gene: TRBV18
CDR3 protein: CASSPDRTGVGIGNQPQHF
CDR3 DNA: TGTGCCAGCTCACCAGACAGGACAGGGGTAGGGATAGGCAATCAGCCCCAGCATTTT

clone size: .
D gene: TRBD2
J gene: TRBJ2-2
V gene: TRBV7-2
CDR3 protein: CASSLGGGTGELFF
CDR3 DNA: TGTGCCAGCAGCTTAGGCGGGGGCACCGGGGAGCTGTTTTTT

clone size: once
D gene: .
J gene: TRBJ1-5
V gene: TRBV6-6
CDR3 protein: CASSLRDQPQHF
CDR3 DNA: TGTGCCAGCAGTCTGAGGGATCAGCCCCAGCATTTT

clone size: .
D gene: TRBD1
J gene: TRBJ1-2
V gene: TRBV6-5
CDR3 protein: CASSYSTGNHGYTF
CDR3 DNA: TGTGCCAGCAGTTACTCGACAGGGAACCATGGCTACACCTTC

clone size: .
D gene: TRBD2
J gene: TRBJ2-3
V gene: TRBV29-1
CDR3 protein: CSVGTSGHRDTQYF
CDR3 DNA: TGCAGCGTGGGGACTAGCGGGCACAGGGATACGCAGTATTTT

clone size: .
D gene: TRBD1
J gene: TRBJ2-6
V gene: TRBV25-1
CDR3 protein: CASRTGTGVSSGANVLTF
CDR3 DNA: TGTGCCAGCAGGACTGGGACAGGGGTATCTTCTGGGGCCAACGTCCTGACTTTC

clone size: .
D gene: .
J gene: TRBJ1-4
V gene: TRBV7-2
CDR3 protein: CASSPTRNEKLFF
CDR3 DNA: TGTGCCAGCAGCCCCACCAGGAATGAAAAACTGTTTTTT

clone size: once
D gene: .
J gene: TRBJ2-5
V gene: TRBV25-1
CDR3 protein: CASSEPEGAEETQYF
CDR3 DNA: TGTGCCAGCAGTGAACCGGAGGGGGCGGAGGAGACCCAGTACTTC

clone size: .
D gene: TRBD2
J gene: TRBJ2-2
V gene: TRBV19
CDR3 protein: CASSIGRVPVGELFF
CDR3 DNA: TGTGCCAGTAGTATTGGGAGGGTGCCTGTCGGGGAGCTGTTTTTT

clone size: .
D gene: TRBD1
J gene: TRBJ1-1
V gene: TRBV4-3
CDR3 protein: CASTPGTANTEAFF
CDR3 DNA: TGCGCCAGCACCCCCGGGACAGCGAACACTGAAGCTTTCTTT

clone size: few
D gene: TRBD1
J gene: TRBJ1-6
V gene: TRBV6-1
CDR3 protein: CASSWIGQDNSPLHF
CDR3 DNA: TGTGCCAGCAGCTGGATCGGACAGGATAATTCACCCCTCCACTTT

clone size: .
D gene: TRBD1
J gene: TRBJ1-3
V gene: TRBV5-1
CDR3 protein: CASSPDRFSGNTIYF
CDR3 DNA: TGCGCCAGCAGCCCGGACAGGTTCTCTGGAAACACCATATATTTT

clone size: few
D gene: .
J gene: TRBJ2-7
V gene: TRBV10-3
CDR3 protein: CAIRGRGFYEQYF
CDR3 DNA: TGTGCCATCCGGGGGCGGGGGTTTTACGAGCAGTACTTC

clone size: .
D gene: .
J gene: TRBJ1-3
V gene: TRBV11-2
CDR3 protein: CASSLITGSGNTIYF
CDR3 DNA: TGTGCCAGCAGCTTAATTACCGGCTCTGGAAACACCATATATTTT

clone size: .
D gene: TRBD1
J gene: TRBJ2-7
V gene: TRBV19
CDR3 protein: CASSAAGTGSQYF
CDR3 DNA: TGTGCCAGTAGTGCTGCCGGGACAGGCTCGCAGTACTTC